What follows describes a single T cell receptor (beta chain). Per germline, CDR1 ENHRY and CDR2 SYGVKD. The ends lost 8 bases at V and 5 bases at J; junction bases unmatched: 3. The CDR3 totals 12 residues. Some clones are missing from TCRdb's copy, which holds only in-frame ones; the method was immunoSEQ multiplex PCR. This table has about 86,000 clones, around 93% appearing once. The sample belongs to a study of T cell changes during pregnancy in multiple sclerosis. This rearrangement joins TRBV10-3 to TRBJ2-1; 7 bases are shared with TRBD1. The source was peripheral blood, collected in the first trimester of pregnancy. This clonotype originated in a female donor in good health, enrolled as a control in a pregnancy study. The CDR3 protein is CAILGQNNEQFF. The CDR3 DNA sequence: TGTGCCATCCTGGGACAGAACAATGAGCAGTTCTTC.